This T cell receptor (beta chain) stems from a study of blood T cell repertoires in COVID-19. About the research overall: The samples span acute and convalescent COVID-19 from the United States, Italy and Spain.

Per the original data handling: Reference gene primer amplification yielded estimated nucleated cell counts. TCRdb's copy holds only in-frame clones and misses some; the assay was immunoSEQ multiplex PCR. V and J calls and clone size are those listed in that table; D and trimming were worked out from the DNA. Of 250,000 or so clones in the sample, about 90% were seen once. This CDR3 is 14 amino acids long. The V gene end was trimmed by 4 bases and the J gene end by 6 bases; junction bases not matched to a gene: 3. In germline, CDR1 is LNHNV, CDR2 YYDKDF (reference sequence). The chain carries TRBV15 and TRBJ2-7; 13 nucleotides match TRBD2. This clonotype was sampled from a man between 60 and 75 years old with acute or convalescent COVID-19. Sample: peripheral blood. CDR3 nucleotides: TGTGCCACCAGCACCCGGACTAGCGGGAGCGAGCAGTACTTC. Protein product: CATSTRTSGSEQYF.